This T cell receptor (beta chain) was found in a study of response to subunit inactivated influenza vaccine. Trimming pared 5 bases from V and 6 bases from J, leaving 19 bases between. The germline V gene has CDR1 LGHDT and CDR2 YNNKEL (reference sequence). This CDR3 contains 15 residues. TCRdb processed the RT-PCR reads anew with MiXCR; each CDR3 protein has one entry. The table includes hundreds of thousands of distinct CDR3 sequences, around 14% detected once. The TCR originated in a man aged 50-60 years who received an inactivated influenza vaccine. Sequences were derived from PBMCs from blood, sampled 14 to 15 days before vaccination. This sequence joins TRBV3-1 and TRBJ1-1, with TRBD1 as a possible D gene (5 bases). The CDR3 region is CASSETLGRFSEAFF. The CDR3 DNA sequence: TGTGCCAGCAGCGAAACCCTGGGGCGGTTTTCTGAAGCTTTCTTT.